This TCR beta chain derives from a study of T cells in Graves' hyperthyroidism and ophthalmopathy. Overall study context: Prior to any treatment, at the point of initial diagnosis, peripheral blood was collected.

RNA transcripts served as the template for amplifying TCR beta CDR3 regions. The TCR CDR3 was amplified in a first-round RT-PCR using the HTBI primer set. TCRdb re-derived calls from the multiplex PCR reads in MiXCR, one entry per CDR3 protein. The sample consists of hundreds of thousands of distinct CDR3 sequences, less than 25% of them appearing once. Trimming took off 3 bases at V and 2 bases at J, with 8 bases between the two ends. Per germline, CDR1 DFQATT and CDR2 SNEGSKA (reference sequence). This CDR3 is 13 amino acids long. Study outcomes and limitations: The authors' 13 V-J model separated ophthalmopathy from stable hyperthyroidism.

For ophthalmopathy patients, the Clinical Activity Score was at least 3 and the NOSPECS grade at least 4; duration was under 3 months. For the diagnoses, clinical symptoms, serum thyroxine and TRAb, thyroid ultrasound and orbital computed tomography were used. This clonotype has more than one count but fewer than ten. Its antigen is not known. Sequenced sample: blood. This receptor was taken from a man aged 30 to 45 with Graves' ophthalmopathy. The V call is TRBV20-1, the J call TRBJ1-5, with D unclear. The DNA of the CDR3 is TGCAGTGCTAGGGAGAGGGGCAATCAGCCCCAGCATTTT. Translating it yields CSARERGNQPQHF.